Listed below are T cell receptor beta chains from one sample, sequenced in a study of CD8 T cells in Susac syndrome. Using its own MiXCR run on the immunoSEQ multiplex PCR reads, TCRdb lists one record per CDR3 protein. This table holds around 59,000 distinct CDR3 sequences, around 94% found once. The sequenced sample was CD8+ T cells from PBMCs. Every receptor here comes from a human donor in good health. CDR3s include the opening cysteine and the closing phenylalanine or tryptophan. A D gene is named only where the DNA matches it firmly. Where a row states a size, it is once, few, many or the class of an expanded clone; other rows omit it.

d_gene: TRBD2
abundance: .
v_gene: TRBV7-9
j_gene: TRBJ2-7
CDR3aa: CASKGAGGPSNEQYF
CDR3nt: TGTGCCAGCAAGGGAGCGGGGGGCCCCTCCAACGAGCAGTACTTC

d_gene: .
abundance: .
v_gene: TRBV29-1
j_gene: TRBJ2-7
CDR3aa: CSVEEGTYEQYF
CDR3nt: TGCAGCGTCGAGGAAGGAACCTACGAGCAGTACTTC

d_gene: .
abundance: .
v_gene: TRBV18
j_gene: TRBJ2-1
CDR3aa: CASSPDSWNEQFF
CDR3nt: TGTGCCAGCTCGCCGGACAGTTGGAATGAGCAGTTCTTC

d_gene: .
abundance: .
v_gene: TRBV25-1
j_gene: TRBJ2-3
CDR3aa: CASLGDQGVDTQYF
CDR3nt: TGTGCCAGCCTAGGGGATCAGGGAGTTGATACGCAGTATTTT

d_gene: TRBD1
abundance: few
v_gene: TRBV6-2/TRBV6-3
j_gene: TRBJ2-7
CDR3aa: CASSWDSSYEQYF
CDR3nt: TGTGCCAGCAGTTGGGACAGTTCCTACGAGCAGTACTTC

d_gene: .
abundance: .
v_gene: TRBV11-2
j_gene: TRBJ2-7
CDR3aa: CASSLDRAGRYEQYF
CDR3nt: TGTGCCAGCAGCTTAGATAGGGCAGGTCGCTACGAGCAGTACTTC

d_gene: TRBD1
abundance: .
v_gene: TRBV12-3/TRBV12-4
j_gene: TRBJ2-7
CDR3aa: CASSPGQTYEQYF
CDR3nt: TGTGCCAGCAGTCCGGGACAGACCTACGAGCAGTACTTC

d_gene: .
abundance: .
v_gene: TRBV12-5
j_gene: TRBJ2-5
CDR3aa: CASGPVSSPWGEETQYF
CDR3nt: TGTGCTAGTGGTCCCGTATCCTCCCCTTGGGGGGAAGAGACCCAGTACTTC

d_gene: .
abundance: .
v_gene: TRBV9
j_gene: TRBJ2-5
CDR3aa: CASSLQLNF
CDR3nt: TGTGCCAGCAGCCTCCAGCTCAACTTC

d_gene: .
abundance: .
v_gene: TRBV7-4
j_gene: TRBJ1-2
CDR3aa: CASSPLRVGRIYYGYTF
CDR3nt: TGTGCCAGCAGCCCTTTACGGGTCGGGAGAATCTACTATGGCTACACCTTC

d_gene: .
abundance: .
v_gene: TRBV13
j_gene: TRBJ2-5
CDR3aa: CASSLGLAGQETQYF
CDR3nt: TGTGCCAGCAGCTTAGGGTTGGCAGGCCAAGAGACCCAGTACTTC

d_gene: .
abundance: once
v_gene: TRBV2
j_gene: TRBJ2-3
CDR3aa: CASRVELGQGSQTDTQYF
CDR3nt: TGTGCCAGCAGGGTGGAACTCGGGCAGGGAAGTCAAACAGATACGCAGTATTTT

d_gene: .
abundance: .
v_gene: TRBV7-9
j_gene: TRBJ2-3
CDR3aa: CASSSPTGDTQYF
CDR3nt: TGTGCCAGCAGCTCCCCGACGGGAGATACGCAGTATTTT

d_gene: TRBD1
abundance: .
v_gene: TRBV6-2/TRBV6-3
j_gene: TRBJ1-3
CDR3aa: CASSYDPDRDSGNTIYF
CDR3nt: TGTGCCAGCAGTTACGACCCCGACAGGGACTCTGGAAACACCATATATTTT

d_gene: TRBD1
abundance: .
v_gene: TRBV10-3
j_gene: TRBJ2-7
CDR3aa: CAMTGDPSSYEQYF
CDR3nt: TGTGCCATGACAGGGGACCCGAGCTCCTACGAGCAGTACTTC

d_gene: .
abundance: .
v_gene: TRBV7-9
j_gene: TRBJ1-1
CDR3aa: CASSPAGGSPLDTEAFF
CDR3nt: TGTGCCAGCAGCCCCGCGGGGGGCTCCCCATTGGACACTGAAGCTTTCTTT

d_gene: .
abundance: few
v_gene: TRBV3-1
j_gene: TRBJ2-1
CDR3aa: CASSQDGGSSYNEQFF
CDR3nt: TGTGCCAGCAGCCAAGATGGGGGCAGTTCCTACAATGAGCAGTTCTTC

d_gene: .
abundance: .
v_gene: TRBV4-1
j_gene: TRBJ1-1
CDR3aa: CASSQVRVNKTEAFF
CDR3nt: TGCGCCAGCAGCCAAGTTCGTGTTAACAAGACTGAAGCTTTCTTT

d_gene: .
abundance: .
v_gene: TRBV28
j_gene: TRBJ2-5
CDR3aa: CASSGLQETQYF
CDR3nt: TGTGCCAGCAGTGGACTGCAAGAGACCCAGTACTTC

d_gene: .
abundance: .
v_gene: TRBV28
j_gene: TRBJ2-7
CDR3aa: CASSWGHEQYF
CDR3nt: TGTGCCAGCAGTTGGGGCCACGAGCAGTACTTC

d_gene: .
abundance: .
v_gene: TRBV20-1
j_gene: TRBJ2-5
CDR3aa: CSAQPLVSLQETQYF
CDR3nt: TGCAGTGCTCAACCCCTTGTTAGCCTTCAGGAGACCCAGTACTTC

d_gene: .
abundance: .
v_gene: TRBV29-1
j_gene: TRBJ2-2
CDR3aa: CSVWGVTGELFF
CDR3nt: TGCAGCGTTTGGGGGGTCACCGGGGAGCTGTTTTTT

d_gene: TRBD1
abundance: once
v_gene: TRBV20-1
j_gene: TRBJ1-5
CDR3aa: CSAGTGASNQPQHF
CDR3nt: TGCAGTGCTGGGACAGGGGCTAGCAATCAGCCCCAGCATTTT

d_gene: .
abundance: .
v_gene: TRBV6-5
j_gene: TRBJ2-7
CDR3aa: CASSYSGAGWEQYF
CDR3nt: TGTGCCAGCAGTTACTCTGGGGCAGGGTGGGAGCAGTACTTC

d_gene: .
abundance: once
v_gene: TRBV9
j_gene: TRBJ2-7
CDR3aa: CASSVMGAYEQYF
CDR3nt: TGTGCCAGCAGCGTAATGGGGGCCTACGAGCAGTACTTC

d_gene: TRBD1
abundance: .
v_gene: TRBV3-1
j_gene: TRBJ1-5
CDR3aa: CASSDRAINQPQHF
CDR3nt: TGTGCCAGCAGTGACAGGGCCATCAATCAGCCCCAGCATTTT

d_gene: .
abundance: .
v_gene: TRBV4-3
j_gene: TRBJ2-7
CDR3aa: CASSQGEPGPGAYEQYF
CDR3nt: TGCGCCAGCAGCCAAGGAGAGCCGGGCCCTGGAGCCTACGAGCAGTACTTC

d_gene: .
abundance: .
v_gene: TRBV15
j_gene: TRBJ1-5
CDR3aa: CATSRTNQPQHF
CDR3nt: TGTGCCACCAGCAGAACCAATCAGCCCCAGCATTTT

d_gene: .
abundance: .
v_gene: TRBV7-3
j_gene: TRBJ1-6
CDR3aa: CASSPWGPLTGSYNSPLHF
CDR3nt: TGTGCCAGCAGCCCATGGGGACCTCTAACCGGCTCCTATAATTCACCCCTCCACTTT

d_gene: .
abundance: .
v_gene: TRBV4-3
j_gene: TRBJ1-1
CDR3aa: CASSQDDSLPGTEAFF
CDR3nt: TGCGCCAGCAGCCAAGACGACAGCCTACCGGGCACTGAAGCTTTCTTT

d_gene: .
abundance: .
v_gene: TRBV13
j_gene: TRBJ1-2
CDR3aa: CASSLQGIGYTF
CDR3nt: TGTGCCAGCAGCTTACAGGGTATTGGCTACACCTTC

d_gene: .
abundance: .
v_gene: TRBV3-1
j_gene: TRBJ2-2
CDR3aa: CASSQISGGTPYTGELFF
CDR3nt: TGTGCCAGCAGCCAAATCTCCGGGGGGACACCGTACACCGGGGAGCTGTTTTTT

d_gene: .
abundance: .
v_gene: TRBV27
j_gene: TRBJ2-1
CDR3aa: CASSYSDSYNEQFF
CDR3nt: TGTGCCAGCAGTTATTCGGACAGTTACAATGAGCAGTTCTTC

d_gene: TRBD1
abundance: .
v_gene: TRBV23-1
j_gene: TRBJ2-1
CDR3aa: CASRPGTGGRNEQFF
CDR3nt: TGCGCCAGCAGGCCCGGGACAGGGGGGCGAAATGAGCAGTTCTTC

d_gene: TRBD1
abundance: .
v_gene: TRBV4-1
j_gene: TRBJ1-1
CDR3aa: CASSHRQGREAEAFF
CDR3nt: TGCGCCAGCAGCCATAGACAGGGGAGGGAGGCTGAAGCTTTCTTT

d_gene: .
abundance: .
v_gene: TRBV12-3/TRBV12-4
j_gene: TRBJ2-7
CDR3aa: CASSDVLGVLAEQYF
CDR3nt: TGTGCCAGCAGCGATGTCCTAGGGGTCCTCGCCGAGCAGTACTTC

d_gene: .
abundance: .
v_gene: TRBV27
j_gene: TRBJ2-2
CDR3aa: CASKSPAGANTGELFF
CDR3nt: TGTGCCAGCAAAAGCCCCGCGGGGGCAAACACCGGGGAGCTGTTTTTT

d_gene: .
abundance: .
v_gene: TRBV4-1
j_gene: TRBJ2-1
CDR3aa: CASSQERAGRGDEQFF
CDR3nt: TGCGCCAGCAGCCAAGAGCGGGCGGGGCGGGGAGATGAGCAGTTCTTC

d_gene: TRBD2
abundance: .
v_gene: TRBV28
j_gene: TRBJ2-3
CDR3aa: CASTSLAGVSTDTQYF
CDR3nt: TGTGCCAGCACCTCCTTAGCGGGGGTTTCCACAGATACGCAGTATTTT

d_gene: .
abundance: .
v_gene: TRBV6-2/TRBV6-3
j_gene: TRBJ2-3
CDR3aa: CASRVSGTDTQYF
CDR3nt: TGTGCCAGCAGGGTAAGCGGCACAGATACGCAGTATTTT

d_gene: .
abundance: .
v_gene: TRBV5-4
j_gene: TRBJ1-2
CDR3aa: CASSSTGRGGYGYTF
CDR3nt: TGTGCCAGCAGCTCCACAGGGCGAGGGGGTTATGGCTACACCTTC

d_gene: TRBD1
abundance: .
v_gene: TRBV7-9
j_gene: TRBJ2-2
CDR3aa: CASSGQGPPGELFF
CDR3nt: TGTGCCAGCAGCGGACAGGGGCCTCCCGGGGAGCTGTTTTTT

d_gene: .
abundance: .
v_gene: TRBV5-1
j_gene: TRBJ2-7
CDR3aa: CASSLAPSYEQYF
CDR3nt: TGCGCCAGCAGCTTGGCCCCAAGCTACGAGCAGTACTTC

d_gene: .
abundance: .
v_gene: TRBV6-2/TRBV6-3
j_gene: TRBJ2-6
CDR3aa: CASSYSGANVLTF
CDR3nt: TGTGCCAGCAGTTACTCTGGGGCCAACGTCCTGACTTTC

d_gene: TRBD1
abundance: once
v_gene: TRBV20-1
j_gene: TRBJ1-6
CDR3aa: CSARDFTGGESPLHF
CDR3nt: TGCAGTGCTAGAGATTTTACAGGGGGCGAATCACCCCTCCACTTT

d_gene: TRBD2
abundance: .
v_gene: TRBV15
j_gene: TRBJ2-5
CDR3aa: CATSPPGGLESHF
CDR3nt: TGTGCCACCAGCCCTCCCGGGGGGTTGGAGTCGCACTTC

d_gene: .
abundance: .
v_gene: TRBV6-1
j_gene: TRBJ2-7
CDR3aa: CASQLPKSEQYF
CDR3nt: TGTGCCAGTCAGCTTCCTAAATCCGAGCAGTACTTC